The 20 T cell receptor beta chains below come from one sample, sequenced in a study of CD8 T cells in Susac syndrome. Random hexamers were used to reverse transcribe the RNA input (about 0.5 to 1 ug). TCRdb re-called the immunoSEQ multiplex PCR reads with MiXCR, one entry per CDR3 protein. The data show 180,000 or so distinct CDR3 sequences, about 93% seen once. The sequencing input was CD4+ T cells from PBMCs. Every receptor here comes from a human donor with Susac syndrome.

The chain carries TRBV4-3 and TRBJ2-5; D call uncertain. V lost 3 bases, J lost 4 bases, and 9 bases lay in between. Germline V gene data show CDR1 as LGHNA and CDR2 as YSLEER. This CDR3 comprises 13 residues. CDR3 residues: CASSQRDGETQYF. Written as DNA, the CDR3 is TGCGCCAGCAGCCAGCGCGACGGAGAGACCCAGTACTTC.

V gene TRBV30 combines with J gene TRBJ2-3; 10 bases agree with TRBD1. With V trimmed by 4 bases and J by 9 bases, 10 bases remained unmatched. Looked up from germline, CDR1 is GTSNPN and CDR2 is SVGIG (reference sequence). This CDR3 comprises 14 residues. The CDR3 spells CAWIGTGAFGTQYF. CDR3 DNA: TGTGCCTGGATCGGGACAGGGGCTTTTGGGACGCAGTATTTT.

This clonotype was recorded only once. The V gene is TRBV20-1, the J gene TRBJ2-7, with 7 bases lining up with TRBD1. V was clipped by 3 bases and J by 1 base; unmatched bases: 6. CDR1 DFQATT and CDR2 SNEGSKA come from the germline V gene (reference sequence). The CDR3 runs to 14 residues. The CDR3 spells CSARSGTVSYEQYF. The CDR3 DNA follows: TGCAGTGCTAGGTCCGGGACAGTTTCCTACGAGCAGTACTTC.

V usage is TRBV10-3 and J usage is TRBJ2-5, with 9 bases fitting TRBD2. From germline, CDR1 is ENHRY and CDR2 SYGVKD. The trim removed 8 bases at V and 1 base at J, leaving 5 bases unmatched. The CDR3 runs to 14 residues. In nucleotides, the CDR3 is TGTGCCATCGGGGCGGGAGGGCCCCAAGAGACCCAGTACTTC. Encoded protein: CAIGAGGPQETQYF.

The chain recombines TRBV30 with TRBJ2-7; 9 nucleotides agree with TRBD2. The germline V gene encodes CDR1 GTSNPN and CDR2 SVGIG (reference sequence). This CDR3 has 14 residues. The ends lost 2 bases at V and 1 base at J; junction bases unmatched: 3. DNA of the CDR3: TGTGCCTGGAGTCCAAGCGGGGGGTCCTACGAGCAGTACTTC. It codes for CAWSPSGGSYEQYF. Using reference TRBV30 and TRBJ2-7 for the parts outside the CDR3, the full variable domain is SQTIHQWPATLVQPVGSPLSLECTVEGTSNPNLYWYRQAAGRGLQLLFYSVGIGQISSEVPQNLSASRPQDRQFILSSKKLLLSDSGFYLCAWSPSGGSYEQYFGPGTRLTVT.

This rearrangement joins TRBV7-9 to TRBJ1-1; 8 bases fit TRBD1. Germline values: CDR1 SEHNR, CDR2 FQNEAQ (reference sequence). The CDR3 loop spans 16 amino acids. The V gene end was trimmed by 7 bases and the J gene end by 5 bases; junction bases not matched to a gene: 15. In DNA, the CDR3 is TGTGCCAGCACCCAGGGCAGGGGGCGGTTGTGGACTGAAGCTTTCTTT. It translates to CASTQGRGRLWTEAFF.

This clonotype showed up just once. This chain links TRBV14 with TRBJ1-4; D gene unclear. Germline V gene data show CDR1 as SGHDN and CDR2 as FVKESK. CDR3 length equals 11 residues. V was cut by 4 bases and J by 5 bases, with 2 bases left in between. The CDR3 DNA reads TGTGCCAGCAGCCGAAATGAAAAACTGTTTTTT. Amino acid sequence: CASSRNEKLFF.

The chain uses TRBV3-1 and TRBJ2-5, with D possibly being TRBD1 or TRBD2 (5 bases each). Germline-derived CDR1 and CDR2 are LGHDT and YNNKEL (reference sequence). V was shortened by 0 bases and J by 6 bases, with 14 bases between the two germline ends. CDR3 length equals 15 residues. The CDR3 DNA reads as TGTGCCAGCAGCCAAGATCCAGGGAGTTGGAAGACCCAGTACTTC. Encoded protein: CASSQDPGSWKTQYF.

V and J are TRBV6-6 and TRBJ2-7, with a possible D match to TRBD1 (6 bases). V was shortened by 8 bases and J by 3 bases, with 8 bases between the two germline ends. The CDR3 contains 11 residues. Germline values: CDR1 MNHNY, CDR2 SVGAGI (reference sequence). CDR3 sequence: CASGGRYEQYF. The CDR3 DNA sequence: TGTGCCAGCGGGGGCCGCTACGAGCAGTACTTC.

The chain uses TRBV28 and TRBJ1-5; 7 nucleotides match TRBD1. After removal of 5 bases from V and 3 bases from J, the junction contained 10 bases not matched to a gene. CDR1 is MDHEN, CDR2 SYDVKM, per germline. The CDR3 sequence is 16 residues long. The CDR3 coding sequence is TGTGCCAGCAGTCTCCGCCCGGGACAGATCAATCAGCCCCAGCATTTT. It translates to CASSLRPGQINQPQHF.

The chain uses TRBV19 and TRBJ2-2, with D unresolved. This CDR3 spans 15 amino acids. The V and J ends lost 4 bases and 2 bases respectively, with 11 bases between them. Germline CDR1 LNHDA, CDR2 SQIVND (reference sequence). CDR3 DNA: TGTGCCAGTAGTACATGGACGGCTAACACCGGGGAGCTGTTTTTT. Its translation: CASSTWTANTGELFF. Variable domain in full (rest from reference TRBV19 and TRBJ2-2): DGGITQSPKYLFRKEGQNVTLSCEQNLNHDAMYWYRQDPGQGLRLIYYSQIVNDFQKGDIAEGYSVSREKKESFPLTVTSAQKNPTAFYLCASSTWTANTGELFFGEGSRLTVL.

The chain couples TRBV14 to TRBJ2-3, with no clear D. In germline, CDR1 is SGHDN, CDR2 FVKESK. This CDR3 has 15 amino acids. V dropped 4 bases and J dropped 4 bases, with 15 bases sitting between them. The CDR3 reads CASSLVQGYPDTQYF. DNA of the CDR3: TGTGCCAGCAGCCTCGTCCAAGGGTACCCAGATACGCAGTATTTT.

The chain employs TRBV14 and TRBJ1-1; TRBD1 is a possible D gene (5 bases). With 4 bases removed from V and 5 bases from J, the gap between germline ends came to 11 bases. This CDR3 has 13 amino acids. Germline V gives CDR1 SGHDN, CDR2 FVKESK. The CDR3 spells CASSLSRQTEAFF. CDR3 DNA sequence: TGTGCCAGCAGCCTATCTAGACAGACTGAAGCTTTCTTT. The full variable domain, completed using reference TRBV14 and TRBJ1-1, is EAGVTQFPSHSVIEKGQTVTLRCDPISGHDNLYWYRRVMGKEIKFLLHFVKESKQDESGMPNNRFLAERTGGTYSTLKVQPAELEDSGVYFCASSLSRQTEAFFGQGTRLTVV.

The V gene is TRBV6-5, the J gene TRBJ2-2, with TRBD1 matching 8 bases. After removal of 6 bases from V and 11 bases from J, the junction contained 11 bases not matched to a gene. The CDR3 runs to 14 residues. CDR1 is MNHEY and CDR2 is SVGAGI in the germline V gene. The CDR3 sequence: CASSPGQGRTELFF. CDR3 coding DNA: TGTGCCAGCAGCCCAGGACAGGGCCGCACCGAGCTGTTTTTT.

The chain recombines TRBV6-6 with TRBJ1-5, with TRBD1 identical over 9 bases. The CDR3 is made up of 16 amino acids. V gave up 6 bases and J gave up 2 bases; unmatched junction bases: 8. CDR1 MNHNY and CDR2 SVGAGI come from the germline V gene (reference sequence). The CDR3 nucleotides are TGTGCCAGCAGCGGTACAGGGGGCGGGGGCAATCAGCCCCAGCATTTT. Translation gives CASSGTGGGGNQPQHF.

V gene TRBV29-1 combines with J gene TRBJ2-1; 7 nucleotides line up with TRBD2. There are 14 residues in the CDR3. Per germline, CDR1 SQVTM and CDR2 ANQGSEA. The ends lost 3 bases at V and 7 bases at J; junction bases unmatched: 9. The CDR3 region is CSVESGRAGNEQFF. Here the CDR3 DNA reads TGCAGCGTTGAGTCGGGGAGGGCCGGGAATGAGCAGTTCTTC.

This chain connects TRBV27 to TRBJ1-4, with a weak D call TRBD1 (5 bases). The V and J ends lost 7 bases and 0 bases respectively, with 9 bases between them. CDR1 is MNHEY and CDR2 is SMNVEV in the germline V gene (reference sequence). The length of the CDR3 is 14 residues. CDR3 loop: CASKGHATNEKLFF. CDR3 nucleotides: TGTGCCAGCAAGGGGCATGCAACTAATGAAAAACTGTTTTTT.

Only one count was recorded for this clonotype. The chain combines TRBV6-4 with TRBJ2-7, with 7 bases identical to TRBD1. V shed 11 bases and J 2 bases; nucleotides not matched to a gene: 12. This CDR3 is 14 amino acids long. Germline CDR1 is MRHNA and CDR2 is SNTAGT. The CDR3 protein is CAGHRGLSAYEQYF. The CDR3 DNA reads TGTGCCGGGCACAGGGGATTATCAGCCTACGAGCAGTACTTC.

This clonotype showed up just once. The chain carries TRBV20-1 and TRBJ2-7; 12 bases are shared with TRBD2. The V gene end was trimmed by 6 bases and the J gene end by 4 bases; junction bases not matched to a gene: 7. CDR1 is DFQATT and CDR2 is SNEGSKA in the germline V gene (reference sequence). The CDR3 totals 14 residues. The CDR3 DNA sequence: TGCAGTGCGTCTCGACTAGCGGGAGTGTACGAGCAGTACTTC. It specifies CSASRLAGVYEQYF.

The chain is built from TRBV12-3 or TRBV12-4 and TRBJ1-1; no clear D. The CDR3 has 13 amino acids. Trimming cost V 3 bases and J 11 bases, with 16 bases left between them. This CDR3 reads CASSFVDNSAAFF. In nucleotides, the CDR3 is TGTGCCAGCAGTTTCGTTGATAACAGCGCGGCTTTCTTT.